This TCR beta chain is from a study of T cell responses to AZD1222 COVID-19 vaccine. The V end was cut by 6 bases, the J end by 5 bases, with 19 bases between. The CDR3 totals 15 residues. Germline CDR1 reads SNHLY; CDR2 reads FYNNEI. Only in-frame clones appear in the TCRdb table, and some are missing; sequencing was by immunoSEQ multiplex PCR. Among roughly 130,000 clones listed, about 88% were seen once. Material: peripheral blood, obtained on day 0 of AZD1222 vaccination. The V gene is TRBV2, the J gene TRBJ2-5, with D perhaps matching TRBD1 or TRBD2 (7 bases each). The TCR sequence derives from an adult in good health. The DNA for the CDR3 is TGTGCCAGCAGCCTCCAGGGGGGGGGCTGGGAGACCCAGTACTTC. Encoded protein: CASSLQGGGWETQYF. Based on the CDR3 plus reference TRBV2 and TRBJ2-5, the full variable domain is EPEVTQTPSHQVTQMGQEVILRCVPISNHLYFYWYRQILGQKVEFLVSFYNNEISEKSEIFDDQFSVERPDGSNFTLKIRSTKLEDSAMYFCASSLQGGGWETQYFGPGTRLLVL.